The 21 T cell receptor beta chains below come from one sample, sequenced in a study of control samples from healthy donors and cancer patients. Repertoires were generated with immunoSEQ multiplex PCR, while TCRdb's copy carries only in-frame clones and drops some. The sample consists of 200,000 to 250,000 clones, over 90% of them appearing once. The sample taken for sequencing was blood. The receptor source for this set is a middle-aged man in good health.

The V and J genes are TRBV24-1 and TRBJ1-5; 7 bases match TRBD1. Germline V gene sequence: CDR1 KGHDR, CDR2 SFDVKD. This CDR3 is built from 13 residues. V was clipped by 4 bases and J by 7 bases; unmatched bases: 3. This chain's CDR3 is CATSEQGLQPQHF. For the CDR3, the DNA is TGTGCCACCAGTGAACAGGGGTTACAGCCCCAGCATTTT.

The chain is built from TRBV12-2 and TRBJ1-1. TRBV12-2 is listed as a pseudogene. The CDR3 covers 15 residues. The CDR3 loop is CASRLAGARSTEAFF. CDR3 sequence (DNA): TGTGCAAGTCGCTTGGCGGGGGCGCGGAGTACTGAAGCTTTCTTT.

The V gene is TRBV24-1, the J gene TRBJ1-2, with D hard to call. CDR1 and CDR2 (germline): KGHDR, SFDVKD. The CDR3 loop spans 14 amino acids. V shed 3 bases and J shed 7 bases, with 14 bases lying between them. The chain's CDR3 is CATSDGRATGGYTF. In DNA, the CDR3 is TGTGCCACCAGTGATGGAAGGGCCACCGGTGGCTACACCTTC.

The CDR3 nucleotides are TGTGCCAGCAGCCCTGGACTAGCGGGGGAGAGGGAGACCCAGTACTTC. Residues: CASSPGLAGERETQYF. The V and J genes are TRBV7-2 and TRBJ2-5; 13 bases agree with TRBD2. The CDR3 totals 16 residues. The V segment lost 5 bases and the J segment 5 bases; nucleotides outside the gene matches: 8. Germline V gene lookup returns CDR1 SGHTA and CDR2 FQGNSA.

This chain joins TRBV11-2 and TRBJ2-3; D remains ambiguous. Germline V gene data show CDR1 as SGHAT and CDR2 as FQNNGV. Trimming took off 8 bases at V and 5 bases at J, with 14 bases between the two ends. This CDR3 has 13 residues. The CDR3 DNA reads TGTGCCAGCGTGTCCCCAGTTGAAGATACGCAGTATTTT. Protein: CASVSPVEDTQYF.

The V call is TRBV28, the J call TRBJ1-6, with 10 bases matching TRBD1. V dropped 3 bases and J dropped 10; count of bases not matched to a gene: 6. Germline V gene sequence: CDR1 MDHEN, CDR2 SYDVKM. This CDR3 is 15 amino acids long. The CDR3 here is CASSFRDRGSSPLHF. The CDR3 nucleotides are TGTGCCAGCAGTTTTCGGGACAGGGGCTCGTCACCCCTCCACTTT.

CDR3 bases: TGTGCCAGCTCTCTACGGGGGGGGCGGGAGCAGCCCCAGCATTTT. It encodes CASSLRGGREQPQHF. The J gene is TRBJ1-5, the V gene TRBV18, with D maybe TRBD1 (6 bases). Trimming removed 6 bases at V and 7 bases at J, with 19 bases between. The CDR3 is 15 amino acids. CDR1 and CDR2 (germline): KGHSH, LQKENI.

This rearrangement joins TRBV7-9 to TRBJ2-5, with TRBD1 matching 7 bases. V trimming: 1 base; J trimming: 2 bases; junction bases outside the gene matches: 4. The CDR3 loop spans 15 amino acids. Germline V gene lookup returns CDR1 SEHNR and CDR2 FQNEAQ (reference sequence). The CDR3 DNA is TGTGCCAGCAGCTTAGGGCCGGGACAGCAAGAGACCCAGTACTTC. This translates into CASSLGPGQQETQYF.

This chain connects TRBV4-3 to TRBJ2-2; 8 bases fit TRBD1. CDR1 LGHNA and CDR2 YSLEER come from the germline V gene. The CDR3 totals 18 residues. V lost 0 bases and J lost 0; bases outside the gene matches: 6. DNA of the CDR3: TGCGCCAGCAGCCAAGATGGGCTGACAGGGGCGAACACCGGGGAGCTGTTTTTT. It codes for CASSQDGLTGANTGELFF.

DNA for the CDR3: TGTGCCCTTCACCGTGACAGGGGAAACTACGAGCAGTACTTC. This codes for CALHRDRGNYEQYF. The rearrangement links TRBV19 to TRBJ2-7; 8 nucleotides match TRBD1. There are 14 residues in the CDR3. Germline CDR1 is LNHDA and CDR2 is SQIVND (reference sequence). V was clipped by 11 bases and J by 3 bases; unmatched bases: 12.

The V and J genes are TRBV2 and TRBJ1-2, with TRBD1 as a possible D gene (6 bases). The CDR3 extends over 13 amino acids. Germline values: CDR1 SNHLY, CDR2 FYNNEI. V shed 8 bases and J shed 8 bases, with 18 bases lying between them. The CDR3 coding sequence is TGTGCCAGCTCCGGTGGAGCAGGGGTGGGCTACACCTTC. It encodes CASSGGAGVGYTF.

This chain uses TRBV5-6 with TRBJ1-3; D is unresolved. CDR1 is SGHDT, CDR2 YYEEEE, per germline. The ends were cut back, 2 bases at V and 0 bases at J, with 9 bases in the middle. There are 15 residues in the CDR3. CDR3 nucleotides: TGTGCCAGCAGCTTTAGAGTCACCTCTGGAAACACCATATATTTT. It codes for CASSFRVTSGNTIYF.

V usage is TRBV11-2 and J usage is TRBJ1-1, with D unclear. V shed 2 bases and J shed 2 bases, with 6 bases lying between them. The CDR3 has 13 residues. Per germline, CDR1 SGHAT and CDR2 FQNNGV. CDR3 in amino acids: CASSLTVNTEAFF. The CDR3 DNA sequence: TGTGCCAGCAGCTTAACAGTTAACACTGAAGCTTTCTTT.

This chain connects TRBV28 to TRBJ1-6; D gene uncertain. V lost 6 bases and J 10 bases, leaving 10 bases between the germline ends. The germline gives CDR1 MDHEN, CDR2 SYDVKM. This CDR3 has 12 residues. CDR3 bases: TGTGCCAGCAGGGCGACTCAATCACCCCTCCACTTT. This encodes CASRATQSPLHF.

The V call is TRBV6-2 or TRBV6-3, the J call TRBJ1-2, with 7 nucleotides matching TRBD1. V lost 5 bases, J lost 2 bases, and 11 bases stayed unmatched. CDR1 and CDR2 (germline): MNHEY, SVGEGT. This CDR3 contains 16 residues. CDR3 amino acids: CASSAGGTVRNYGYTF. The CDR3 DNA reads TGTGCCAGCAGTGCCGGCGGGACAGTGAGAAACTATGGCTACACCTTC.

The sample holds a few counts of this clone. The chain links TRBV12-3 or TRBV12-4 to TRBJ2-7; D gene unclear. This CDR3 has 13 amino acids. V was trimmed by 6 bases and J by 3 bases, leaving 12 bases between them. The CDR3: CASRGMLLYEQYF. The CDR3 DNA reads as TGTGCCAGCAGGGGCATGCTGCTCTACGAGCAGTACTTC.

The chain carries TRBV30 and TRBJ2-7; 9 positions match TRBD1. This CDR3 is 12 amino acids long. The germline V gene has CDR1 GTSNPN and CDR2 SVGIG (reference sequence). V was clipped by 8 bases and J by 2 bases; unmatched bases: 4. The CDR3 DNA sequence: TGTGCCGGCGGGACAGGGACCTACGAGCAGTACTTC. Its translation: CAGGTGTYEQYF.

The chain recombines TRBV5-1 with TRBJ2-1, with D unresolved. The V gene's germline CDR1 is SGHRS and CDR2 YFSETQ. The CDR3 sequence is 16 residues long. V gave up 3 bases and J gave up 3 bases, with 16 bases separating them. In DNA, the CDR3 is TGCGCCAGCAGCTCCCGGGTGGGAAACCTCTACAATGAGCAGTTCTTC. Its protein product is CASSSRVGNLYNEQFF.

The rearrangement uses TRBV6-2 or TRBV6-3 and TRBJ1-6; D is unresolved. This CDR3 spans 14 amino acids. V was pared by 2 bases and J by 5 bases, with 7 bases between. Germline CDR1 and CDR2: MNHEY and SVGEGT. CDR3 loop: CASSYAGNNSPLHF. The CDR3 DNA reads as TGTGCCAGCAGTTACGCCGGGAATAATTCACCCCTCCACTTT.

V usage is TRBV19 and J usage is TRBJ2-6; D is ambiguous. Germline V gene sequence: CDR1 LNHDA, CDR2 SQIVND (reference sequence). This CDR3 is built from 15 residues. V was pared by 3 bases and J by 4 bases, with 10 bases between. CDR3 coding DNA: TGTGCCAGTAGTATGGGTCAACCCGGGGCCAACGTCCTGACTTTC. It is translated as CASSMGQPGANVLTF.

The CDR3 loop is CASSPRSGQGDGYTF. CDR3 sequence (DNA): TGTGCCAGCAGCCCACGATCGGGACAGGGGGATGGCTACACCTTC. The V call is TRBV6-6, the J call TRBJ1-2; 11 bases are shared with TRBD1. This CDR3 spans 15 amino acids. Germline values: CDR1 MNHNY, CDR2 SVGAGI (reference sequence). V was pared by 6 bases and J by 6 bases, with 9 bases of the junction left unmatched.